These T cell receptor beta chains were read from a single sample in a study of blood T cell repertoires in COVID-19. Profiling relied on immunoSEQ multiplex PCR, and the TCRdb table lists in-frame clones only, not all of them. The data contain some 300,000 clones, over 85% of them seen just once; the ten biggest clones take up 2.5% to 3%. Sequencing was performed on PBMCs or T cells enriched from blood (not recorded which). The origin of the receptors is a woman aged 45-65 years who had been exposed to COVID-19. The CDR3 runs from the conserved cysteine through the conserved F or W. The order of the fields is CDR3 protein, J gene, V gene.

cdr3_aa: CASSLTGTLSGGTQYF
j_call: TRBJ2-3
v_call: TRBV5-4

cdr3_aa: CASSVEPGSRSGANVLTF
j_call: TRBJ2-6
v_call: TRBV9

cdr3_aa: CASQYRVSTPNYGYTF
j_call: TRBJ1-2
v_call: TRBV19

cdr3_aa: CASSYSVNSYNSPLHF
j_call: TRBJ1-6
v_call: TRBV6-5

cdr3_aa: CASSQPPREQYF
j_call: TRBJ2-7
v_call: TRBV12-3/TRBV12-4

cdr3_aa: CSRGDPSSYEQYF
j_call: TRBJ2-7
v_call: TRBV7-9

cdr3_aa: CASSPVTGGRGYTF
j_call: TRBJ1-2
v_call: TRBV3-1/TRBV3-2

cdr3_aa: CASSLALAGGPKTQYF
j_call: TRBJ2-5
v_call: TRBV7-2

cdr3_aa: CASSERAGDRNQPQHF
j_call: TRBJ1-5
v_call: TRBV2

cdr3_aa: CASSLSSRDYEQYF
j_call: TRBJ2-7
v_call: TRBV27

cdr3_aa: CASSDEGWDTAEAFF
j_call: TRBJ1-1
v_call: TRBV2

cdr3_aa: CASTPWGQGPYEQYF
j_call: TRBJ2-7
v_call: TRBV7-2

cdr3_aa: CAIRDLGGVTYNEQFF
j_call: TRBJ2-1
v_call: TRBV10-3

cdr3_aa: CAISETGLNTEAFF
j_call: TRBJ1-1
v_call: TRBV10-3

cdr3_aa: CASSQVAARTRLADTQYF
j_call: TRBJ2-3
v_call: TRBV3-1/TRBV3-2

cdr3_aa: CASSGGTGDVTGNTIYF
j_call: TRBJ1-3
v_call: TRBV2

cdr3_aa: CASSQGASGGNRETQYF
j_call: TRBJ2-5
v_call: TRBV4-2

cdr3_aa: CASSPGTEVQPQHF
j_call: TRBJ1-5
v_call: TRBV18

cdr3_aa: CASSLIAGGRETQYF
j_call: TRBJ2-5
v_call: TRBV5-1

cdr3_aa: CASSLDRNYGYTF
j_call: TRBJ1-2
v_call: TRBV5-6

cdr3_aa: CASSRLAGGQETQYF
j_call: TRBJ2-5
v_call: TRBV18

cdr3_aa: CACSQGSYEQYF
j_call: TRBJ2-7
v_call: TRBV30

cdr3_aa: CASRGTGQSPLHF
j_call: TRBJ1-6
v_call: TRBV10-2

cdr3_aa: CASSLTNSRTEAFF
j_call: TRBJ1-1
v_call: TRBV6-5

cdr3_aa: CAISDYVGRYNEQFF
j_call: TRBJ2-1
v_call: TRBV10-3

cdr3_aa: CASKDRLGGEAFF
j_call: TRBJ1-1
v_call: TRBV7-8

cdr3_aa: CASSQENGSPNTGELFF
j_call: TRBJ2-2
v_call: TRBV4-1

cdr3_aa: CASRPPTATRPSPLHF
j_call: TRBJ1-6
v_call: TRBV7-9

cdr3_aa: CASSRLGEGRHYEQYF
j_call: TRBJ2-7
v_call: TRBV19

cdr3_aa: CASSYLGAVGYTF
j_call: TRBJ1-2
v_call: TRBV6-5

cdr3_aa: CASSQDATVQGGYTF
j_call: TRBJ1-2
v_call: TRBV3-1/TRBV3-2

cdr3_aa: CAIRGGEGNNQPQHF
j_call: TRBJ1-5
v_call: TRBV10-3

cdr3_aa: CASSQGFGVQETQYF
j_call: TRBJ2-5
v_call: TRBV4-1